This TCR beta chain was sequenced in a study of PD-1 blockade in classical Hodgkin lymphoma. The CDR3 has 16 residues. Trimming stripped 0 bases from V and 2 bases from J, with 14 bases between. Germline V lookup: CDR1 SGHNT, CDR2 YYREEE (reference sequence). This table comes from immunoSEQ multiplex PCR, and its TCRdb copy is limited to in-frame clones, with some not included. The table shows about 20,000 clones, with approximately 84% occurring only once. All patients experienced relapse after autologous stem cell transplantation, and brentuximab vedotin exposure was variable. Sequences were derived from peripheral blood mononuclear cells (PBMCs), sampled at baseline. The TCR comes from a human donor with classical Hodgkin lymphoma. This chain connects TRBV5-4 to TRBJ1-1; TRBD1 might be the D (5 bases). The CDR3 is CASSLVGGEFNTEAFF. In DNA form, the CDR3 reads TGTGCCAGCAGCTTGGTGGGGGGGGAATTCAACACTGAAGCTTTCTTT. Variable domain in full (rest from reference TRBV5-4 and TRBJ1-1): ETGVTQSPTHLIKTRGQQVTLRCSSQSGHNTVSWYQQALGQGPQFIFQYYREEENGRGNFPPRFSGLQFPNYSSELNVNALELDDSALYLCASSLVGGEFNTEAFFGQGTRLTVV.